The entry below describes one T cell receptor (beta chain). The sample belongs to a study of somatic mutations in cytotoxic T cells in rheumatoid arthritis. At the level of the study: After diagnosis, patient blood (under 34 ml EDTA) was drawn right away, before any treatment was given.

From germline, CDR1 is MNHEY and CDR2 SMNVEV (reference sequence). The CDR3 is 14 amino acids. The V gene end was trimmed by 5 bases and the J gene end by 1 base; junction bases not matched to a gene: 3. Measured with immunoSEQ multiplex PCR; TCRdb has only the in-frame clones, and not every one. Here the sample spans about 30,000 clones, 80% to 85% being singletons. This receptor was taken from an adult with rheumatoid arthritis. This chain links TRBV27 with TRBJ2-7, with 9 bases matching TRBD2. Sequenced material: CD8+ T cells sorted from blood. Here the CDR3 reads CASSISGGSYEQYF. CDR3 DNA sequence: TGTGCCAGCAGTATCAGCGGGGGGTCCTACGAGCAGTACTTC.